This paragraph covers one T cell receptor (beta chain) sequence. Its antigen is unidentified. Ahead of sequencing, the ViraFEST assay grew antigen-specific CD4+ T cells using viral peptide pools. Subsequent to 10 days of culture, CD4+ T cells were isolated. Participants were given two doses of BNT162b2 or mRNA-1273 vaccine. Every well got fewer than 2.5 million PBMC, which were grown with around 10 IU/ml IL-2 and 10 ug/ml peptides. The data derive from a study of vaccination effects on CD4 cells after COVID-19. Data came from immunoSEQ multiplex PCR; TCRdb stores just in-frame clones and leaves some out. This sample has almost 70,000 clones, with over 70% found just once. CDR1 is SEHNR and CDR2 is FQNEAQ in the germline V gene (reference sequence). The germline V and J ends were trimmed by 1 base and 0 bases, with 10 bases remaining between them. The CDR3 is 16 amino acids.

The source of this sequence is a human donor who received a COVID-19 vaccine. This sample comprised CD4+ T cells from PBMCs cultured with HCoV-229E spike peptides, obtained after COVID-19 vaccination. The J gene is TRBJ2-1, the V gene TRBV7-9; D call uncertain. CDR3 DNA: TGTGCCAGCAGCTTAGAGGCCTGGGGCTCCTACAATGAGCAGTTCTTC. It translates to CASSLEAWGSYNEQFF.